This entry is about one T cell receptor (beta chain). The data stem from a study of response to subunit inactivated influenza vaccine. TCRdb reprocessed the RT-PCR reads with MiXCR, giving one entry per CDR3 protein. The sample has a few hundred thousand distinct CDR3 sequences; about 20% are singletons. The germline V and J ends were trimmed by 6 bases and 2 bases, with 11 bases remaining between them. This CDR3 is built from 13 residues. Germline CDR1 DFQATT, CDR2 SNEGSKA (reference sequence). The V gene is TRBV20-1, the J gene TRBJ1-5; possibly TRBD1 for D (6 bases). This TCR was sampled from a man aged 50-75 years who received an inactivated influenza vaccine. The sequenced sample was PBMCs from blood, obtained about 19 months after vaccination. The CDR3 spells CSARRQGNQPQHF. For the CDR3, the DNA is TGCAGTGCGAGGCGACAGGGCAATCAGCCCCAGCATTTT.